This T cell receptor beta chain originates from a study of CD8 T cells in Susac syndrome. General study findings and limits: The study's TCR sequencing and HLA analysis drew on a certain number of individuals. That number was acknowledged as relatively small.

In germline, CDR1 is KGHDR, CDR2 SFDVKD. The CDR3 consists of 17 residues. V lost 3 bases and J lost 5; bases outside the gene matches: 13. Reverse transcription of about 0.5 to 1 ug RNA was carried out with random hexamers. An immunoSEQ multiplex PCR amplified TCR beta CDR3 over 54 Vbeta and 13 Jbeta. TCRdb redid the calling of the immunoSEQ multiplex PCR reads with MiXCR, one entry per CDR3 protein. The table shows about 300,000 distinct CDR3 sequences, with approximately 85% occurring only once. In regard to this clonotype: Its antigen is unknown.

TEMRA cells were FACS-enriched, with CD8+ and CD4+ T cells isolated negatively. The TCR was taken from a human donor with multiple sclerosis. V and J are TRBV24-1 and TRBJ1-1; TRBD1 matches at 8 bases. The specimen sequenced was CD8+ T cells from PBMCs. CDR3 sequence (DNA): TGTGCCACCAGTGATAATCCGGGGACAGGAAGAAGGACTGAAGCTTTCTTT. Residues: CATSDNPGTGRRTEAFF.